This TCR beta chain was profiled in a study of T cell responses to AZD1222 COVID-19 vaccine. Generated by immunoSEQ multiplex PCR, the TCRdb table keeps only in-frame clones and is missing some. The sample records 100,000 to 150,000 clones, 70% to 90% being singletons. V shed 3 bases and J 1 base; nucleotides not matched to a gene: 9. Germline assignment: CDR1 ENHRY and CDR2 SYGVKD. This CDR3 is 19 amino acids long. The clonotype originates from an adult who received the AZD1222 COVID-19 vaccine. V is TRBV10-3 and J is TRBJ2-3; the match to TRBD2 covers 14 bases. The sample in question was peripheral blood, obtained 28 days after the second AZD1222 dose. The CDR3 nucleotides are TGTGCCATCAGTGATGCGGTTAGGGGACTAGCGGGGGGCACAGATACGCAGTATTTT. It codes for CAISDAVRGLAGGTDTQYF.